The entry below gives a single T cell receptor beta chain sequence along with its context. This record comes from a study of blood T cell repertoires in COVID-19. As for the study in general: The study drew acute and convalescent COVID-19 samples from the United States, Italy and Spain. Sample material is recorded as cDNA or gDNA derived from T cells, B-cell-depleted T cells, or PBMCs.

How the authors handled the data: Estimation of nucleated cell counts was performed using reference gene primer amplification. Assay used: immunoSEQ multiplex PCR; TCRdb lists only in-frame clones, some missing. D and trimming were read from the DNA, whereas the V and J calls and clone size are those reported in that table. Of about 73,000 clones listed, 85% to 90% are singletons. This CDR3 is 15 amino acids long. V gave up 0 bases and J gave up 5 bases, with 16 bases separating them. From germline, CDR1 is GTSNPN and CDR2 SVGIG (reference sequence). Sequenced sample: peripheral blood. The clonotype comes from a man older than 75 with acute or convalescent COVID-19. The chain is built from TRBV30 and TRBJ1-1; maybe TRBD1 (6 bases). CDR3 region: CAWSVLGGIGTEAFF. DNA of the CDR3: TGTGCCTGGAGTGTATTAGGGGGAATTGGAACTGAAGCTTTCTTT.